The 19 T cell receptor beta chains listed next were all sequenced from one sample in a study of blood T cell repertoires in COVID-19 (dated by TCRdb to about 2020). To prepare the library, the immunoSEQ multiplex PCR assay was applied. The immuneACCESS repertoire file appears here via TCRdb, limited to in-frame rearrangements. These files lack a portion of the clones; in checked studies, under half of the deficit traces to unresolved V genes, and the cause of the others is not known. This sample comprises approximately 190,000 clones, 84% of them detected only once. Approximately 3% of the sample is taken by the ten largest. The sample taken for sequencing was PBMCs or T cells enriched from blood (not recorded which). The receptors were sampled from a woman younger than 45 who had been exposed to COVID-19.

This clone has a single count. V and J are TRBV19 and TRBJ1-4, with D perhaps TRBD1 (6 bases). Germline V gives CDR1 LNHDA, CDR2 SQIVND (reference sequence). The CDR3 is made up of 17 amino acids. V was trimmed by 1 base and J by 0 bases, leaving 12 bases between them. The CDR3 reads CASSIGIRQATNEKLFF. The CDR3 nucleotides are TGTGCCAGTAGTATAGGGATAAGACAGGCAACTAATGAAAAACTGTTTTTT.

This clone was counted only a few times. CDR3 coding DNA: TGCGCCAGCAGTGACCAACTTTCTACCGAGCAGTACTTC. Protein sequence: CASSDQLSTEQYF. The chain carries TRBV10-1 and TRBJ2-7; no reliable D call. Germline-derived CDR1 and CDR2 are WNHNN and SYGVQD (reference sequence). This CDR3 region has 13 residues. V was clipped by 3 bases and J by 6 bases, with 12 bases between them.

The rearrangement joins TRBV19 to TRBJ1-6; 9 bases line up with TRBD1. The CDR3 loop spans 14 amino acids. V was pared by 8 bases and J by 6 bases, with 5 bases of the junction left unmatched. Germline CDR1 reads LNHDA; CDR2 reads SQIVND (reference sequence). CDR3 DNA: TGTGCCAGTGGGACAGGGACGACTAATTCACCCCTCCACTTT. The encoded protein is CASGTGTTNSPLHF.

J is TRBJ1-6 and V is TRBV7-3, with D unclear. V lost 0 bases and J 9 bases, leaving 12 bases between the germline ends. Germline V gene data show CDR1 as SGHTA and CDR2 as FQGTGA. This CDR3 comprises 15 residues. The CDR3 loop reads CASSLTSGSGSPLHF. The CDR3 coding sequence is TGTGCCAGCAGCTTAACGTCCGGGTCGGGTTCACCCCTCCACTTT.

The chain carries TRBV9 and TRBJ1-3; 8 bases map to TRBD1. Trimming removed 4 bases from V and 6 bases from J; junction bases left unmatched: 3. This CDR3 comprises 13 residues. The germline V gene encodes CDR1 SGDLS and CDR2 YYNGEE. The CDR3: CASSKGQENTIYF. DNA of the CDR3: TGTGCCAGCAGCAAGGGACAGGAAAACACCATATATTTT.

This chain joins TRBV27 and TRBJ2-2; D is perhaps TRBD2 (6 bases). The V gene lost 2 bases and the J gene lost 5 bases, with 18 bases spanning the gap. Germline V lookup: CDR1 MNHEY, CDR2 SMNVEV (reference sequence). CDR3 length: 17 residues. The CDR3 spells CASSLTPTSISTGELFF. In nucleotides, the CDR3 is TGTGCCAGCAGTTTAACCCCGACTAGTATTTCAACCGGGGAGCTGTTTTTT.

This clone showed up just a few times. The sample has other DNA sequences that encode this CDR3 too. This chain links TRBV30 with TRBJ1-1; the D is unclear. CDR3 length: 11 residues. Trimming cost V 0 bases and J 5 bases, with 4 bases left between them. The V gene's germline CDR1 is GTSNPN and CDR2 SVGIG (reference sequence). CDR3 sequence (DNA): TGTGCCTGGAGTGTACTTACTGAAGCTTTCTTT. Its protein is CAWSVLTEAFF.

The chain recombines TRBV19 with TRBJ2-7; 13 nucleotides align to TRBD2. There are 15 residues in the CDR3. The germline V gene has CDR1 LNHDA and CDR2 SQIVND (reference sequence). The V segment lost 5 bases and the J segment 6 bases; nucleotides outside the gene matches: 7. CDR3 amino acids: CASSAELAGGSEQYF. The CDR3 DNA reads TGTGCCAGTAGTGCGGAACTAGCGGGGGGGAGCGAGCAGTACTTC. Variable domain in full (rest from reference TRBV19 and TRBJ2-7): DGGITQSPKYLFRKEGQNVTLSCEQNLNHDAMYWYRQDPGQGLRLIYYSQIVNDFQKGDIAEGYSVSREKKESFPLTVTSAQKNPTAFYLCASSAELAGGSEQYFGPGTRLTVT.

The chain has TRBV5-1 and TRBJ1-2; 7 nucleotides match TRBD1. Trimming cost V 2 bases and J 7 bases; bases outside gene matches: 11. This CDR3 is built from 15 residues. Per the germline V gene, CDR1 is SGHRS and CDR2 is YFSETQ. The CDR3 protein is CASSLQQGLPSGYTF. CDR3 nucleotide sequence: TGCGCCAGCAGCTTACAACAGGGGCTCCCCTCTGGCTACACCTTC.

The chain links TRBV4-1 to TRBJ2-7; weak D call: TRBD2 (5 bases). Per the germline V gene, CDR1 is MGHRA and CDR2 is YSYEKL. V was pared by 1 base and J by 1 base, with 11 bases between. The CDR3 has 15 amino acids. The CDR3 DNA reads TGCGCCAGCAGCCAAGCTCAAGCGGATTCCTACGAGCAGTACTTC. It specifies CASSQAQADSYEQYF.

V gene TRBV27 combines with J gene TRBJ1-1; 8 bases are a match to TRBD1. Germline CDR1 MNHEY, CDR2 SMNVEV (reference sequence). CDR3 size: 17 residues. With 4 bases clipped from V and 4 bases from J, the junction kept 14 bases outside the gene matches. The CDR3 sequence is CASSSGRGRQALTEAFF. CDR3 in DNA: TGTGCCAGCAGTTCCGGCAGGGGGCGTCAGGCGCTCACTGAAGCTTTCTTT.

The chain couples TRBV4-1 to TRBJ1-1, with D unclear. From germline, CDR1 is MGHRA and CDR2 YSYEKL. The CDR3 runs to 14 residues. V was cut by 5 bases and J by 5 bases, with 15 bases left in between. CDR3 DNA sequence: TGCGCCAGCAGCGGTTCAATCACGGGGACTGAAGCTTTCTTT. This encodes CASSGSITGTEAFF.

The chain couples TRBV7-9 to TRBJ1-6, with a weak D call TRBD1 (5 bases). The germline CDR1 and CDR2 sequences are SEHNR and FQNEAQ (reference sequence). The CDR3 totals 14 residues. V gave up 5 bases and J gave up 7 bases, with 12 bases separating them. The CDR3 DNA reads as TGTGCCAGCAGCACCCCTCAGGGCAATTCACCCCTCCACTTT. Its protein is CASSTPQGNSPLHF.

The chain employs TRBV11-2 and TRBJ1-1; D gene ambiguous. Trimming shortened V by 5 bases and J by 2 bases, and 12 bases separated the two germline ends. CDR3 length: 14 residues. Germline V gene data show CDR1 as SGHAT and CDR2 as FQNNGV. The CDR3 here is CASSLSGVNTEAFF. The CDR3 bases are TGTGCCAGCAGCCTATCCGGGGTTAACACTGAAGCTTTCTTT.

This clone was counted a few times. The gene calls are TRBV7-8 and TRBJ2-5, with D possibly being TRBD1 (6 bases). V shed 5 bases and J shed 5 bases, with 30 bases lying between them. In germline, CDR1 is SGHVS, CDR2 FQNEAQ. The CDR3 covers 19 residues. CDR3 nucleotide sequence: TGTGCCAGCAGCCTAAGTTTGAAAAACAGGGTGGACATCGGGGAGACCCAGTACTTC. It is translated as CASSLSLKNRVDIGETQYF.

V gene TRBV30 combines with J gene TRBJ2-3; no reliable D call. CDR1 is GTSNPN and CDR2 is SVGIG in the germline V gene (reference sequence). The CDR3 runs 12 residues. V lost 3 bases and J 1 base, leaving 5 bases between the germline ends. CDR3: CAWRTGTDTQYF. The CDR3 DNA reads as TGTGCCTGGAGAACGGGCACAGATACGCAGTATTTT. The full variable domain, with the rest looked up from reference TRBV30 and TRBJ2-3, is SQTIHQWPATLVQPVGSPLSLECTVEGTSNPNLYWYRQAAGRGLQLLFYSVGIGQISSEVPQNLSASRPQDRQFILSSKKLLLSDSGFYLCAWRTGTDTQYFGPGTRLTVL.

The chain is built from TRBV7-7 and TRBJ2-3; 7 bases align to TRBD1. This CDR3 is built from 16 residues. Trimming cost V 5 bases and J 3 bases; bases outside gene matches: 11. Germline V CDR1 and CDR2: SSHAT, FNYEAQ (reference sequence). CDR3 DNA: TGTGCCAGCAGCCCCCATGTAGGGGGCCCAACAGATACGCAGTATTTT. Translating it yields CASSPHVGGPTDTQYF.

By share, this clone counts as medium-sized. The chain couples TRBV9 to TRBJ1-1; D is possibly TRBD1 (5 bases). The germline V gene encodes CDR1 SGDLS and CDR2 YYNGEE. CDR3 length: 13 amino acids. The germline V and J ends were trimmed by 0 bases and 3 bases, with 6 bases remaining between them. In nucleotides, the CDR3 is TGTGCCAGCAGCGTAGAGGGGCACACTGAAGCTTTCTTT. As protein: CASSVEGHTEAFF.

This clone occurred once. The rearrangement joins TRBV5-1 to TRBJ2-1; 8 bases fit TRBD1. From germline, CDR1 is SGHRS and CDR2 YFSETQ. The length of the CDR3 is 15 residues. V trimming: 5 bases; J trimming: 1 base; junction bases outside the gene matches: 5. The DNA of the CDR3 is TGCGCCAGCAGGAACGGGACAGGATCCTACAATGAGCAGTTCTTC. It translates to CASRNGTGSYNEQFF.